Sequencing of this TCR beta chain was carried out in a study of blood T cell repertoires in COVID-19. Here immunoSEQ multiplex PCR was the method, and the copy in TCRdb shows in-frame clones only, minus some. The data hold about 200,000 clones, with 80% observed a single time. Trimming pared 4 bases from V and 1 base from J, leaving 14 bases between. Germline V gives CDR1 SQVTM, CDR2 ANQGSEA. The CDR3 covers 15 residues. The V gene is TRBV29-1, the J gene TRBJ2-1, with D unclear. This sequence originates from a woman in her seventies with acute or convalescent COVID-19. Sequenced input: peripheral blood. The CDR3 sequence: CSVGGGTLSYNEQFF. The CDR3 nucleotides read TGCAGCGTTGGTGGCGGCACACTTTCCTACAATGAGCAGTTCTTC.